This TCR beta chain was captured by sequencing in a study of T-cell reconstitution after alpha-beta-depleted transplantation in children. Unique molecular identifiers were used in preparing the TCRbeta library. TCRdb used MiXCR to reprocess the PCR reads, holding one entry per CDR3 protein. The repertoire holds 450,000 to 600,000 distinct CDR3 sequences, with approximately 10% as singletons. This clonotype was seen ten or more times. V was clipped by 4 bases and J by 4 bases, with 10 bases between them. The CDR3 runs 14 residues. Germline V gene data show CDR1 as LGHNA and CDR2 as YNFKEQ. The chain links TRBV4-2 to TRBJ2-2; no reliable D call. This material consisted of PBMCs, taken before TCRalphabeta/CD19-depleted stem cell transplant. The clonotype originates from a child between 2 and 9 years old with inherited bone marrow failure, due to receive a stem cell transplant. CDR3 coding DNA: TGTGCCAGCAGCCCTACCAGGCTCACCGGGGAGCTGTTTTTT. Protein: CASSPTRLTGELFF.